This TCR beta chain appears in the sequencing data of a study of T cells after yellow fever vaccination. Study-level background: Preparation of the low-cell-number fractions used SMART-Seq v4 Ultra Low Input.

As concerns this clonotype: Antigen: not known.

Study-wide findings and caveats: Overlap between CD4 and CD8 compartments was detected for a small share of clonotypes. Reappearing after the booster were most of the clones from primary vaccination (less than 98% CD4, 85% to 90% CD8).

The V end lost 6 bases, the J end lost 6 bases, and 17 bases lay between the germline ends. The CDR3 runs to 14 residues. UMIs and a universal primer site were added when TCR cDNA was made by 5'RACE template switching. One entry per CDR3 protein, called by TCRdb with MiXCR from the 5' RACE reads. The sample has about 300,000 distinct CDR3 sequences, about 4% seen once; the top ten hold 24%. The receptor's source is a young man who received the YFV17D yellow fever vaccine. V gene TRBV12-3 or TRBV12-4 combines with J gene TRBJ1-1; D possibly corresponds to TRBD1 (6 bases). The sequencing used PBMCs, collected 5 days after the yellow fever booster vaccination. For the CDR3, the DNA is TGTGCCAGCAGGATGACAGGACAAAAACCTGAAGCTTTCTTT. It translates to CASRMTGQKPEAFF.